Listed here are 27 T cell receptor beta chains from one sample, sequenced in a study of shared clonotypes between healthy human individuals. Produced via immunoSEQ multiplex PCR; TCRdb's table is partial and in-frame only. Among about 1,800,000 clones listed, approximately 94% were seen once. CD45RO negativity and positive selection for CCR7 defined naive CD8 cells, a population that excluded terminally differentiated effector memory CD45RA+ cells. Sequenced: naive CD8+ T cells sorted from blood. The receptors were sampled from a man aged 18 to 30 in good health.

Points on this clone: The sample has other DNA sequences that encode this CDR3 too. The chain employs TRBV19 and TRBJ2-7; TRBD2 matches at 8 bases. CDR1 is LNHDA and CDR2 is SQIVND in the germline V gene (reference sequence). The CDR3 consists of 14 residues. Trimming at V came to 3 bases and at J to 2 bases, leaving 3 bases not matched to a gene. This chain's CDR3 is CASSIAGGTYEQYF. In DNA form, the CDR3 reads TGTGCCAGTAGTATCGCGGGGGGCACCTACGAGCAGTACTTC.

The V and J genes are TRBV30 and TRBJ1-5; D perhaps matches TRBD1 (5 bases). The CDR3 is 15 residues long. The germline V and J ends were trimmed by 0 bases and 4 bases, with 13 bases remaining between them. Germline loops: CDR1 GTSNPN, CDR2 SVGIG (reference sequence). CDR3 sequence reads: CAWSVQQGENQPQHF. The CDR3 DNA reads TGTGCCTGGAGTGTACAACAAGGGGAAAATCAGCCCCAGCATTTT. Looking up the rest from reference TRBV30 and TRBJ1-5 gives the full variable domain: SQTIHQWPATLVQPVGSPLSLECTVEGTSNPNLYWYRQAAGRGLQLLFYSVGIGQISSEVPQNLSASRPQDRQFILSSKKLLLSDSGFYLCAWSVQQGENQPQHFGDGTRLSIL.

The genes are TRBV6-1 and TRBJ2-4; D is unclear. Trimming shortened V by 3 bases and J by 4 bases, and 7 bases separated the two germline ends. CDR3 length equals 13 residues. Germline V gene lookup returns CDR1 MNHNS and CDR2 SASEGT. The CDR3 bases are TGTGCCAGCAGTGACGACGGAAAAAACATTCAGTACTTC. Its protein is CASSDDGKNIQYF.

This chain links TRBV7-9 with TRBJ1-1; D might be TRBD1 (6 bases). With 5 bases removed from V and 0 bases from J, the gap between germline ends came to 22 bases. The CDR3 totals 18 residues. From germline, CDR1 is SEHNR and CDR2 FQNEAQ (reference sequence). Here the CDR3 DNA reads TGTGCCAGCAGCCATAGCCGGGGGGCTGGGGGGATGAACACTGAAGCTTTCTTT. Translated: CASSHSRGAGGMNTEAFF.

The genes are TRBV19 and TRBJ1-5, with TRBD1 matching over 11 bases. Germline V gives CDR1 LNHDA, CDR2 SQIVND (reference sequence). J was trimmed by 4 bases and V by 1 base; bases with no gene match: 6. This CDR3 comprises 17 residues. CDR3 protein: CASSIVAGQGANQPQHF. The CDR3 DNA sequence: TGTGCCAGTAGTATAGTGGCAGGACAGGGGGCAAATCAGCCCCAGCATTTT.

The V call is TRBV11-2, the J call TRBJ2-1; 10 nucleotides match TRBD2. The V segment lost 4 bases and the J segment 8 bases; nucleotides outside the gene matches: 5. This CDR3 is built from 14 residues. CDR1 and CDR2 from the germline V gene are SGHAT and FQNNGV. Here the CDR3 reads CASSSGLAPHEQFF. CDR3 bases: TGTGCCAGCAGCTCGGGACTAGCGCCTCATGAGCAGTTCTTC.

This clone has just a few counts. At the DNA level, this CDR3 is encoded by other sequences in the same sample as well. The chain is built from TRBV30 and TRBJ1-1; no definite D call. Germline lookup yields CDR1 GTSNPN and CDR2 SVGIG (reference sequence). The CDR3 covers 12 residues. Trimming pared 4 bases from V and 1 base from J, leaving 7 bases between. CDR3 in DNA: TGTGCCTGGACGGTAGGGAACACTGAAGCTTTCTTT. This gives the protein CAWTVGNTEAFF.

With respect to this clone: At the DNA level, this CDR3 is encoded by other sequences in the same sample as well. As DNA, the CDR3 is TGTGCCAGCAGTTTATCCCATGGGGAAAAACTGTTTTTT. Its protein product is CASSLSHGEKLFF. The V and J genes are TRBV27 and TRBJ1-4; D unresolved. Trimming stripped 0 bases from V and 8 bases from J, with 7 bases between. Per the germline V gene, CDR1 is MNHEY and CDR2 is SMNVEV (reference sequence). This CDR3 region has 13 residues.

The chain combines TRBV11-1 with TRBJ1-4; no definite D call. Germline CDR1 SGHAT, CDR2 FQDESV (reference sequence). Trimming took 2 bases from V and 8 from J, leaving 12 bases between them. The CDR3 runs to 14 residues. The chain's CDR3 is CASSLMGEGEKLFF. DNA of the CDR3: TGTGCCAGCAGCTTAATGGGAGAGGGAGAAAAACTGTTTTTT.

CDR3 sequence reads: CASSQEQFMNTEAFF. Written as DNA, the CDR3 is TGCGCCAGCAGCCAAGAACAGTTCATGAACACTGAAGCTTTCTTT. This chain links TRBV4-1 with TRBJ1-1; D call uncertain. V lost 0 bases to trimming and J lost 0 bases, with 8 bases between them. CDR1 and CDR2 (germline): MGHRA, YSYEKL. The CDR3 sequence is 15 residues long.

This sequence joins TRBV4-1 and TRBJ2-5; the D is unclear. The better agreement between TRBJ2-7 and the DNA end casts doubt on the J call. The CDR3 contains 14 residues. Germline CDR1 is MGHRA and CDR2 is YSYEKL. CDR3 sequence: CASSPLSESYEQYF. The CDR3 nucleotides read TGCGCCAGCAGCCCCCTCTCGGAGTCCTACGAGCAGTACTTC.

This clone was seen a single time. The rearrangement joins TRBV7-8 to TRBJ2-7; TRBD1 matches at 8 bases. The CDR3 extends over 14 amino acids. Germline CDR1 SGHVS, CDR2 FQNEAQ. Trimming cost V 5 bases and J 1 base; bases outside gene matches: 4. The CDR3 DNA reads as TGTGCCAGCAGCCACAGGGGGACGTCCTACGAGCAGTACTTC. Translation gives CASSHRGTSYEQYF.

V gene TRBV7-9 combines with J gene TRBJ2-7; 8 positions agree with TRBD1. The CDR3 has 16 amino acids. In germline, CDR1 is SEHNR, CDR2 FQNEAQ (reference sequence). V lost 4 bases to trimming and J lost 0 bases; unmatched junction nucleotides: 8. The CDR3: CASSYPTGGFSYEQYF. The DNA for the CDR3 is TGTGCCAGCAGCTATCCCACAGGGGGGTTCTCCTACGAGCAGTACTTC. Combining the CDR3 with reference TRBV7-9 and TRBJ2-7 gives the whole variable domain DTGVSQNPRHKITKRGQNVTFRCDPISEHNRLYWYRQTLGQGPEFLTYFQNEAQLEKSRLLSDRFSAERPKGSFSTLEIQRTEQGDSAMYLCASSYPTGGFSYEQYFGPGTRLTVT.

The rearrangement uses TRBV4-1 and TRBJ2-3, with D unclear. CDR1 and CDR2 (germline): MGHRA, YSYEKL. The CDR3 runs to 17 residues. V was cut by 0 bases and J by 7 bases, with 20 bases left in between. Here the CDR3 DNA reads TGCGCCAGCAGCCAAGAGGCGGCACCTTTTTTGCCAAATACGCAGTATTTT. The encoded protein is CASSQEAAPFLPNTQYF.

V and J are TRBV2 and TRBJ2-1; D is perhaps TRBD2 (6 bases). Germline CDR1 is SNHLY and CDR2 is FYNNEI. This CDR3 contains 14 residues. V was cut by 10 bases and J by 1 base, with 14 bases left in between. The CDR3 nucleotides read TGTGCCATCGACGGCGGGGAATCCTACAATGAGCAGTTCTTC. It translates to CAIDGGESYNEQFF.

The gene calls are TRBV11-2 and TRBJ1-6; weak D call: TRBD1 (5 bases). The V and J ends lost 2 bases and 0 bases respectively, with 11 bases between them. In germline, CDR1 is SGHAT, CDR2 FQNNGV. CDR3 length equals 17 residues. The CDR3 nucleotides read TGTGCCAGCAGCTTATTCGGGGGTAGCTCCTATAATTCACCCCTCCACTTT. Its translation: CASSLFGGSSYNSPLHF.

In DNA, the CDR3 is TGCGCCAGCAGCCAAGCTGCAGCGTCCTACGAGCAGTACTTC. Its protein product is CASSQAAASYEQYF. The rearrangement links TRBV4-3 to TRBJ2-7; no reliable D call. Germline lookup yields CDR1 LGHNA and CDR2 YSLEER. V was trimmed by 1 base and J by 1 base, leaving 8 bases between them. CDR3 length: 14 amino acids.

The rearrangement links TRBV29-1 to TRBJ2-1; 10 positions match TRBD1. This CDR3 comprises 13 residues. J was trimmed by 4 bases and V by 8 bases; bases with no gene match: 5. Germline V CDR1 and CDR2: SQVTM, ANQGSEA. The CDR3: CSSGQGGYNEQFF. The CDR3, as DNA: TGCAGCTCAGGACAGGGGGGATACAATGAGCAGTTCTTC.

This chain connects TRBV4-1 to TRBJ1-1; 11 bases agree with TRBD1. J was trimmed by 4 bases and V by 3 bases; bases with no gene match: 7. This CDR3 is built from 16 residues. Germline-derived CDR1 and CDR2 are MGHRA and YSYEKL. CDR3 in amino acids: CASSQDGGQGGTEAFF. CDR3 coding DNA: TGCGCCAGCAGCCAGGATGGGGGACAGGGGGGCACTGAAGCTTTCTTT.

The chain is built from TRBV11-2 and TRBJ2-7; no clear D. The length of the CDR3 is 15 residues. V lost 5 bases and J lost 2, with 16 bases in between. Germline V gene sequence: CDR1 SGHAT, CDR2 FQNNGV. This chain's CDR3 is CASSLRWLETYEQYF. DNA for the CDR3: TGTGCCAGCAGCCTCAGGTGGCTTGAGACCTACGAGCAGTACTTC. The whole variable domain, remainder taken from reference TRBV11-2 and TRBJ2-7, is EAGVAQSPRYKIIEKRQSVAFWCNPISGHATLYWYQQILGQGPKLLIQFQNNGVVDDSQLPKDRFSAERLKGVDSTLKIQPAKLEDSAVYLCASSLRWLETYEQYFGPGTRLTVT.

The table lists this clone with a count of one. The gene calls are TRBV6-6 and TRBJ1-6; no reliable D call. The CDR3 consists of 14 residues. Germline assignment: CDR1 MNHNY and CDR2 SVGAGI (reference sequence). The ends were cut back, 10 bases at V and 1 base at J, with 11 bases in the middle. Here the CDR3 DNA reads TGTGCCACCTGGGTGGGTTCCTATAATTCACCCCTCCACTTT. Translating gives CATWVGSYNSPLHF.

The chain couples TRBV4-1 to TRBJ2-5; D is ambiguous. V was cut by 1 base and J by 2 bases, with 8 bases left in between. The CDR3 contains 14 residues. CDR1 MGHRA and CDR2 YSYEKL come from the germline V gene. CDR3 bases: TGCGCCAGCAGCCAAGTCGTTTGGCAAGAGACCCAGTACTTC. This gives the protein CASSQVVWQETQYF.

V gene TRBV30 combines with J gene TRBJ1-2; D remains unclear. There are 13 residues in the CDR3. V gave up 4 bases and J gave up 8 bases, with 17 bases separating them. Germline values: CDR1 GTSNPN, CDR2 SVGIG (reference sequence). DNA for the CDR3: TGTGCCTGGACGGGGTTTGGGTTTGAGGGCTACACCTTC. This translates into CAWTGFGFEGYTF.

The chain joins TRBV9 to TRBJ1-1; D call uncertain. The CDR3 covers 16 residues. The germline V gene has CDR1 SGDLS and CDR2 YYNGEE. V dropped 1 base and J dropped 5 bases, with 18 bases sitting between them. The CDR3 loop is CASSVPSLLGGTEAFF. In nucleotides, the CDR3 is TGTGCCAGCAGCGTACCATCTCTTTTGGGAGGGACTGAAGCTTTCTTT.

The V call is TRBV21-1, the J call TRBJ1-1; the D call in the table, TRBD1, was not verified against the DNA. TRBV21-1 is shown as a pseudogene. CDR3 length: 15 residues. In nucleotides, the CDR3 is TGTGCCAGCCCCGGGACAGGGGCCCCGGGCACTGAAGCTTTCTTT. This translates into CASPGTGAPGTEAFF.

This chain connects TRBV6-5 to TRBJ2-7, with D unresolved. Per the germline V gene, CDR1 is MNHEY and CDR2 is SVGAGI. CDR3 length: 15 residues. Trimming took off 4 bases at V and 0 bases at J, with 13 bases between the two ends. This CDR3 reads CASSSPGRFSYEQYF. The CDR3 DNA is TGTGCCAGCAGTTCCCCCGGCAGGTTCTCCTACGAGCAGTACTTC.

This clone was picked up one time. The chain couples TRBV7-8 to TRBJ1-6; maybe TRBD1 (5 bases). Germline CDR1 reads SGHVS; CDR2 reads FQNEAQ. The CDR3 has 15 amino acids. Deletions cut 2 bases from V and 8 bases from J, with 13 bases between. For the CDR3, the DNA is TGTGCCAGCAGCTTACAGGGTCGGGGATATTCACCCCTCCACTTT. The encoded protein is CASSLQGRGYSPLHF.